One sample yielded the 28 T cell receptor beta chains listed below, sequenced in a study of human T cells and chemical hapten exposure. One entry per CDR3 protein, called by TCRdb with MiXCR from the RACE reads. Here the sample spans approximately 400,000 distinct CDR3 sequences, roughly 4.8% being singletons. Time point described: patch test 1, 2 weeks after DPC sensitization. Treatment reported: therapeutic diphenylcyclopropenone sensitization with weekly scalp DPC. The sequences come from whole blood, collected in connection with sensitization to the hapten diphenylcyclopropenone (DPC). These receptors were taken from a woman in her fifties or sixties with alopecia areata. Some clones in this sample may be carry-over from other donors' samples.

The rearrangement joins TRBV7-3 to TRBJ2-5, with 10 bases lining up with TRBD2. The trim removed 5 bases at V and 5 bases at J, leaving 5 bases unmatched. Germline CDR1 is SGHTA and CDR2 is FQGTGA. This CDR3 spans 14 amino acids. CDR3 in amino acids: CASSVLAGEETQYF. CDR3 DNA sequence: TGTGCCAGCAGCGTTCTAGCGGGGGAGGAGACCCAGTACTTC.

This clonotype was observed many times. V is TRBV24-1 and J is TRBJ2-3, with D unclear. The CDR3 is 15 amino acids. From germline, CDR1 is KGHDR and CDR2 SFDVKD. Trimming took off 1 base at V and 4 bases at J, with 11 bases between the two ends. The CDR3 coding sequence is TGTGCCACCAGTGATTTAAGGCAGGCGGCAGATACGCAGTATTTT. It translates to CATSDLRQAADTQYF.

This chain joins TRBV9 and TRBJ2-7, with TRBD2 identical over 9 bases. Germline V lookup: CDR1 SGDLS, CDR2 YYNGEE. The CDR3 extends over 16 amino acids. Trimming cost V 0 bases and J 0 bases; bases outside gene matches: 4. The CDR3 loop reads CASSVGVSGGSYEQYF. The CDR3 nucleotides are TGTGCCAGCAGCGTAGGGGTTAGCGGGGGCTCCTACGAGCAGTACTTC.

This clonotype was counted ten times or more. This chain joins TRBV29-1 and TRBJ1-2; weak D call: TRBD1 (5 bases). CDR1 and CDR2 (germline): SQVTM, ANQGSEA. The CDR3 length is 14 residues. Trimming cost V 1 base and J 5 bases, with 14 bases left between them. CDR3 DNA sequence: TGCAGCGTTGAAGCTTTCCTAGGGGTGTATGGCTACACCTTC. Its translation is CSVEAFLGVYGYTF.

In this sample, this clonotype turned up many times. The chain employs TRBV10-3 and TRBJ1-1; D perhaps matches TRBD1 (5 bases). The CDR3 loop spans 15 amino acids. The V and J ends lost 0 bases and 8 bases respectively, with 16 bases between them. CDR1 and CDR2 from the germline V gene are ENHRY and SYGVKD. CDR3 loop: CAISESVGAALEAFF. The DNA of the CDR3 is TGTGCCATCAGTGAGTCCGTCGGGGCTGCATTAGAAGCTTTCTTT.

This clonotype has ten or more counts. The J gene is TRBJ1-2, the V gene TRBV18, with D possibly matching TRBD1 (5 bases). The CDR3 consists of 14 residues. Germline V CDR1 and CDR2: KGHSH, LQKENI. V was trimmed by 3 bases and J by 4 bases, leaving 12 bases between them. CDR3 protein: CASSPSPGGYGYTF. CDR3 DNA sequence: TGTGCCAGCTCACCTTCCCCCGGGGGCTATGGCTACACCTTC.

The V gene is TRBV20-1, the J gene TRBJ2-1; 7 bases agree with TRBD2. CDR1 is DFQATT, CDR2 SNEGSKA, per germline (reference sequence). The V and J ends lost 5 bases and 13 bases, in that order; junction bases with no gene match: 11. CDR3 size: 12 residues. CDR3 sequence: CSAGPHAGDQFF. CDR3 nucleotides: TGCAGTGCTGGGCCCCACGCGGGGGACCAGTTCTTC.

In DNA, the CDR3 is TGTGCCAGTGCGGGGGCGGGTGCCGTGCGGAATGGCTACACCTTC. Protein product: CASAGAGAVRNGYTF. The J gene is TRBJ1-2, the V gene TRBV6-1, with a possible D match to TRBD1 (6 bases). Germline V gives CDR1 MNHNS, CDR2 SASEGT. Trimming removed 9 bases from V and 6 bases from J, with 23 bases in between. The CDR3 has 15 residues.

This clonotype was observed many times. The gene calls are TRBV20-1 and TRBJ2-6, with no clear D. The CDR3 runs to 15 residues. The V gene lost 2 bases and the J gene lost 4 bases, with 12 bases spanning the gap. Germline loops: CDR1 DFQATT, CDR2 SNEGSKA (reference sequence). The CDR3 protein is CSARPSSPGANVLTF. The CDR3, as DNA: TGCAGTGCTAGACCATCATCGCCAGGGGCCAACGTCCTGACTTTC.

The chain's CDR3 is CASTPPHVAGETGELFF. The CDR3 DNA is TGTGCCAGCACGCCCCCTCATGTAGCGGGAGAAACCGGGGAGCTGTTTTTT. This chain links TRBV5-8 with TRBJ2-2, with 9 nucleotides matching TRBD2. CDR3 size: 17 residues. Germline V gene data show CDR1 as SGHTS and CDR2 as YDEGEE. V gave up 6 bases and J gave up 5 bases; unmatched junction bases: 14.

This clonotype showed up many times. This sequence joins TRBV13 and TRBJ2-1, with D perhaps TRBD2 (6 bases). The CDR3 length is 16 residues. Looked up from germline, CDR1 is PRHDT and CDR2 is FYEKMQ (reference sequence). V was clipped by 5 bases and J by 0 bases, with 14 bases between them. The chain's CDR3 is CASSPRRGHSYNEQFF. CDR3 bases: TGTGCCAGCAGCCCCCGGCGGGGCCACTCCTACAATGAGCAGTTCTTC.

The rearrangement links TRBV6-1 to TRBJ1-5, with a possible D match to TRBD1 (5 bases). There are 16 residues in the CDR3. The germline gives CDR1 MNHNS, CDR2 SASEGT. V shed 1 base and J shed 2 bases, with 12 bases lying between them. CDR3 sequence (DNA): TGTGCCAGCAGTGAAGATCTAAGGGGTGGCAATCAGCCCCAGCATTTT. Residues: CASSEDLRGGNQPQHF.

This clonotype occurred a few times. The chain links TRBV5-1 to TRBJ2-3; the D gene could be TRBD1 or TRBD2 (5 bases each). From germline, CDR1 is SGHRS and CDR2 YFSETQ. Trimming removed 2 bases at V and 0 bases at J, with 10 bases between. This CDR3 is 15 amino acids long. CDR3 amino acids: CASSLQAGSTDTQYF. In DNA form, the CDR3 reads TGCGCCAGCAGCTTACAGGCGGGTAGCACAGATACGCAGTATTTT.

The gene calls are TRBV11-2 and TRBJ2-2; D might be TRBD1 or TRBD2, each matching 5 bases. Trimming removed 7 bases from V and 2 bases from J, with 17 bases in between. The CDR3 length is 16 residues. CDR1 and CDR2 (germline): SGHAT, FQNNGV. The CDR3 spells CASIKYGTVNTGELFF. The CDR3 DNA sequence: TGTGCCAGCATCAAGTACGGGACGGTCAACACCGGGGAGCTGTTTTTT. Complete variable domain (other parts from reference TRBV11-2 and TRBJ2-2): EAGVAQSPRYKIIEKRQSVAFWCNPISGHATLYWYQQILGQGPKLLIQFQNNGVVDDSQLPKDRFSAERLKGVDSTLKIQPAKLEDSAVYLCASIKYGTVNTGELFFGEGSRLTVL.

This clonotype was detected many times. The V call is TRBV9, the J call TRBJ2-7, with D possibly being TRBD2 (7 bases). The CDR3 has 15 residues. Germline CDR1 SGDLS, CDR2 YYNGEE. V lost 0 bases, J lost 4 bases, and 14 bases lay in between. The CDR3 DNA reads as TGTGCCAGCAGCGTAGAGGGGGGGCCAACGTACGAGCAGTACTTC. Encoded protein: CASSVEGGPTYEQYF.

The chain combines TRBV28 with TRBJ1-6, with unresolved D. From germline, CDR1 is MDHEN and CDR2 SYDVKM. V lost 2 bases and J 8 bases, leaving 4 bases between the germline ends. The CDR3 consists of 12 residues. The CDR3: CASSLQYSPLHF. The CDR3 DNA sequence: TGTGCCAGCAGTTTACAATATTCACCCCTCCACTTT.

This clonotype occurred many times. The chain links TRBV9 to TRBJ2-7; D uncertain. Per germline, CDR1 SGDLS and CDR2 YYNGEE. There are 13 residues in the CDR3. Trimming removed 0 bases at V and 3 bases at J, with 7 bases between. The CDR3 sequence is CASSVGSRYEQYF. CDR3 coding DNA: TGTGCCAGCAGCGTAGGTTCCCGCTACGAGCAGTACTTC.

This clonotype was seen at least ten times. J is TRBJ2-3 and V is TRBV20-1, with D possibly matching TRBD1 (5 bases). Germline loops: CDR1 DFQATT, CDR2 SNEGSKA (reference sequence). There are 13 residues in the CDR3. Trimming left V 1 base short and J 2 bases short, with 7 bases between. The DNA of the CDR3 is TGCAGTGCTAGAGGGGGCCACACAGATACGCAGTATTTT. Amino acids: CSARGGHTDTQYF.

This clonotype was counted many times. V is TRBV10-2 and J is TRBJ2-1, with 10 bases fitting TRBD2. The germline V gene encodes CDR1 WSHSY and CDR2 SAAADI. J gave up 0 bases and V 8 bases, and 4 bases lay outside the gene matches. The CDR3 consists of 15 residues. CDR3 nucleotide sequence: TGCGCCAGCGGACTAGCGGCAAGCTCCTACAATGAGCAGTTCTTC. This sequence encodes CASGLAASSYNEQFF.

Many counts were recorded for this clonotype. This chain uses TRBV10-3 with TRBJ1-1; D call uncertain. Per the germline V gene, CDR1 is ENHRY and CDR2 is SYGVKD. V was cut by 11 bases and J by 1 base, with 14 bases left in between. This CDR3 is 13 amino acids long. The chain's CDR3 is CASTWAGNTEAFF. In DNA, the CDR3 is TGTGCCTCCACCTGGGCAGGGAACACTGAAGCTTTCTTT.

This clonotype was recorded at least ten times. This sequence joins TRBV20-1 and TRBJ2-7; 9 positions agree with TRBD1. The CDR3 has 22 amino acids. The trim removed 0 bases at V and 4 bases at J, leaving 28 bases unmatched. Per the germline V gene, CDR1 is DFQATT and CDR2 is SNEGSKA (reference sequence). The CDR3 DNA sequence: TGCAGTGCTAGAGATTCAGGTGTGGCAGGACAGGGGCGATTAAGGGACGGATACGAGCAGTACTTC. Its protein product is CSARDSGVAGQGRLRDGYEQYF.

This clonotype occurred many times. The rearrangement links TRBV6-2 or TRBV6-3 to TRBJ2-5, with 7 bases matching TRBD1. Germline trimming cut 6 bases from V and 2 bases from J; bases unmatched to any gene: 3. The germline gives CDR1 MNHEY, CDR2 SVGEGT. There are 13 residues in the CDR3. CDR3 DNA sequence: TGTGCCAGCAGATCGGGACAGCAAGAGACCCAGTACTTC. The encoded protein is CASRSGQQETQYF.

This clonotype was counted many times. V gene TRBV2 combines with J gene TRBJ2-5; 11 bases are a match to TRBD2. V lost 6 bases, J lost 2 bases, and 11 bases stayed unmatched. The CDR3 is 17 amino acids. Germline values: CDR1 SNHLY, CDR2 FYNNEI. The CDR3 DNA sequence: TGTGCCAGCAGGAAAGGGACTAGCGGTTCCCCTCAAGAGACCCAGTACTTC. Protein sequence: CASRKGTSGSPQETQYF. The full variable domain, completed using reference TRBV2 and TRBJ2-5, is EPEVTQTPSHQVTQMGQEVILRCVPISNHLYFYWYRQILGQKVEFLVSFYNNEISEKSEIFDDQFSVERPDGSNFTLKIRSTKLEDSAMYFCASRKGTSGSPQETQYFGPGTRLLVL.

In this sample, this clonotype turned up many times. The genes are TRBV2 and TRBJ2-7; 7 nucleotides agree with TRBD2. The CDR3 length is 12 residues. Trimming removed 7 bases from V and 3 bases from J; junction bases left unmatched: 3. The germline gives CDR1 SNHLY, CDR2 FYNNEI. Here the CDR3 DNA reads TGTGCCAGCACGGGGGGAAACTACGAGCAGTACTTC. Its protein is CASTGGNYEQYF. The full variable domain, rest sourced from reference TRBV2 and TRBJ2-7, is EPEVTQTPSHQVTQMGQEVILRCVPISNHLYFYWYRQILGQKVEFLVSFYNNEISEKSEIFDDQFSVERPDGSNFTLKIRSTKLEDSAMYFCASTGGNYEQYFGPGTRLTVT.

This clonotype was recorded at least ten times. CDR3 residues: CASSQRMTSGFNEQFF. The CDR3 DNA reads as TGCGCCAGCAGCCAAAGGATGACTAGCGGCTTCAATGAGCAGTTCTTC. The chain carries TRBV4-3 and TRBJ2-1; 9 bases are a match to TRBD2. J gave up 6 bases and V 2 bases, and 8 bases lay outside the gene matches. This CDR3 has 16 amino acids. Germline-derived CDR1 and CDR2 are LGHNA and YSLEER.

This chain links TRBV28 with TRBJ1-3, with D uncertain. V lost 3 bases, J lost 0 bases, and 9 bases lay in between. Germline CDR1 is MDHEN and CDR2 is SYDVKM. This CDR3 is 15 amino acids long. CDR3 loop: CASSFDTFSGNTIYF. CDR3 bases: TGTGCCAGCAGTTTCGACACCTTCTCTGGAAACACCATATATTTT.

With regard to this clonotype: The CDR3 carries no conserved terminal phenylalanine or tryptophan, so it likely arises from a read error. The chain carries TRBV24-1 and TRBJ2-3; no firm D call. CDR1 and CDR2 from the germline V gene are KGHDR and SFDVKD. Trimming cost V 7 bases and J 0 bases, with 7 bases left between them. This CDR3 contains 13 residues. CDR3 bases: TGTGCCACCAGACCCACCAGCACAGATACGCAGTATCTT. Its translation is CATRPTSTDTQYL.

This clonotype was found many times. The V gene is TRBV7-6, the J gene TRBJ1-5; D not certain. V lost 2 bases, J lost 3 bases, and 8 bases lay in between. CDR1 is SGHVS, CDR2 FNYEAQ, per germline. The CDR3 is 14 residues long. CDR3 sequence (DNA): TGTGCCAGCAGCTTATCCAGCGACAATCAGCCCCAGCATTTT. This sequence encodes CASSLSSDNQPQHF. The whole variable domain, filled in from reference TRBV7-6 and TRBJ1-5, reads GAGVSQSPRYKVTKRGQDVALRCDPISGHVSLYWYRQALGQGPEFLTYFNYEAQQDKSGLPNDRFSAERPEGSISTLTIQRTEQRDSAMYRCASSLSSDNQPQHFGDGTRLSIL.